The 24 T cell receptor beta chains in this list originate from one sample, sequenced in a study of cytomegalovirus exposure and HLA in healthy donors. Clones were read by immunoSEQ multiplex PCR, and TCRdb kept only the in-frame ones, dropping some. The table includes more than 90,000 clones, 80% to 90% detected once. Sequencing was done on a sample of PBMCs. These receptors all stem from a man younger than 30 in good health and CMV-seropositive.

The chain combines TRBV28 with TRBJ1-1, with TRBD1 matching 11 bases. CDR1 is MDHEN, CDR2 SYDVKM, per germline. This CDR3 has 16 residues. Trimming at V came to 6 bases and at J to 4 bases, leaving 10 bases not matched to a gene. CDR3 nucleotides: TGTGCCAGCAGATCGCCCCCCGGGACAGGGGGCACTGAAGCTTTCTTT. Translated: CASRSPPGTGGTEAFF.

This clone was picked up one time. The chain's CDR3 is CSVEEGDRQAQFF. CDR3 nucleotides: TGCAGCGTTGAAGAAGGGGACCGACAGGCTCAGTTCTTC. V is TRBV29-1 and J is TRBJ2-1; a weak D match, TRBD1 (6 bases). V was pared by 0 bases and J by 13 bases, with 16 bases between. The CDR3 sequence is 13 residues long. Looked up from germline, CDR1 is SQVTM and CDR2 is ANQGSEA.

This clone was observed once. The J gene is TRBJ1-6, the V gene TRBV7-2; D gene unclear. This CDR3 region has 14 residues. The germline V and J ends were trimmed by 5 bases and 12 bases, with 17 bases remaining between them. Germline assignment: CDR1 SGHTA and CDR2 FQGNSA. In DNA, the CDR3 is TGTGCCAGCAGCCGCCTACAAGGCGGCAAACCCCTCCACTTT. As protein: CASSRLQGGKPLHF.

The V and J genes are TRBV6-1 and TRBJ2-1, with TRBD2 matching 10 bases. The CDR3 runs 15 residues. The V gene's germline CDR1 is MNHNS and CDR2 SASEGT. V trimming: 1 base; J trimming: 8 bases; junction bases outside the gene matches: 5. Here the CDR3 reads CASSEGSGGVYEQFF. CDR3 nucleotides: TGTGCCAGCAGTGAAGGAAGCGGGGGGGTCTATGAGCAGTTCTTC.

V usage is TRBV7-8 and J usage is TRBJ1-6; 7 bases match TRBD1. Germline V CDR1 and CDR2: SGHVS, FQNEAQ. The CDR3 totals 17 residues. V shed 1 base and J 7 bases; nucleotides not matched to a gene: 10. The CDR3 coding sequence is TGTGCCAGCAGCTTAGTAGGAGGGGGCCGGGGGAATTCACCCCTCCACTTT. It codes for CASSLVGGGRGNSPLHF.

This chain connects TRBV19 to TRBJ2-7; TRBD1 might be the D (5 bases). Germline loops: CDR1 LNHDA, CDR2 SQIVND (reference sequence). Trimming pared 9 bases from V and 2 bases from J, leaving 8 bases between. The CDR3 is 11 residues long. The CDR3 here is CASGHAYEQYF. In nucleotides, the CDR3 is TGTGCCAGCGGACACGCCTACGAGCAGTACTTC.

The chain joins TRBV7-9 to TRBJ2-7; D is possibly TRBD1 (5 bases). The germline gives CDR1 SEHNR, CDR2 FQNEAQ (reference sequence). Trimming removed 4 bases from V and 0 bases from J, with 16 bases in between. This CDR3 comprises 16 residues. In DNA form, the CDR3 reads TGTGCCAGCAGCTCAAATACAGGTTTCGACTCCTACGAGCAGTACTTC. Translating it yields CASSSNTGFDSYEQYF.

The rearrangement links TRBV5-1 to TRBJ1-1; a weak D match, TRBD1 (6 bases). V lost 1 base, J lost 4 bases, and 17 bases lay in between. This CDR3 is 16 amino acids long. Germline CDR1 and CDR2: SGHRS and YFSETQ. CDR3 DNA: TGCGCCAGCAGCTTGTCATGGGGGGGCGAAGGCACTGAAGCTTTCTTT. Protein: CASSLSWGGEGTEAFF.

This chain links TRBV5-4 with TRBJ2-7, with 7 bases fitting TRBD2. The CDR3 loop spans 15 amino acids. V gave up 4 bases and J gave up 2 bases; unmatched junction bases: 9. CDR1 is SGHNT and CDR2 is YYREEE in the germline V gene (reference sequence). The CDR3 region is CASSPGGSGTYEQYF. In nucleotides, the CDR3 is TGTGCCAGCAGCCCCGGGGGGTCCGGTACCTACGAGCAGTACTTC.

CDR3: CASIPPGRGLVDYGYTF. CDR3 nucleotide sequence: TGTGCCAGCATCCCCCCTGGAAGGGGGCTAGTCGACTATGGCTACACCTTC. The gene calls are TRBV28 and TRBJ1-2; 7 positions match TRBD1. This CDR3 is 17 amino acids long. The germline CDR1 and CDR2 sequences are MDHEN and SYDVKM. V was clipped by 7 bases and J by 3 bases; unmatched bases: 17.

The V gene is TRBV4-1, the J gene TRBJ1-4, with D possibly matching TRBD1 (6 bases). This CDR3 has 15 amino acids. Trimming stripped 2 bases from V and 5 bases from J, with 12 bases between. Germline V gene lookup returns CDR1 MGHRA and CDR2 YSYEKL. Written as DNA, the CDR3 is TGCGCCAGCAGCCAAACGGACAGCCCCAATGAAAAACTGTTTTTT. It translates to CASSQTDSPNEKLFF.

This clone was recorded once. The chain carries TRBV5-4 and TRBJ2-7, with 9 bases matching TRBD1. J gave up 3 bases and V 0 bases, and 10 bases lay outside the gene matches. The CDR3 loop spans 17 amino acids. Germline assignment: CDR1 SGHNT and CDR2 YYREEE (reference sequence). The CDR3 DNA is TGTGCCAGCAGCTTGGAAGGGGGCAGGACAGGGGTCTACGAGCAGTACTTC. Amino acid sequence: CASSLEGGRTGVYEQYF. The full variable domain, completed using reference TRBV5-4 and TRBJ2-7, is ETGVTQSPTHLIKTRGQQVTLRCSSQSGHNTVSWYQQALGQGPQFIFQYYREEENGRGNFPPRFSGLQFPNYSSELNVNALELDDSALYLCASSLEGGRTGVYEQYFGPGTRLTVT.

In its sample, this clone was seen once. The rearrangement joins TRBV5-1 to TRBJ2-7; 7 bases line up with TRBD1. The V gene end was trimmed by 4 bases and the J gene end by 5 bases; junction bases not matched to a gene: 9. The CDR3 runs 14 residues. Germline CDR1 and CDR2: SGHRS and YFSETQ. The CDR3 reads CASSPGTDGNEQYF. The CDR3 DNA reads TGCGCCAGCAGCCCCGGGACAGACGGCAACGAGCAGTACTTC.

The rearrangement links TRBV19 to TRBJ1-2; 7 positions agree with TRBD1. Germline-derived CDR1 and CDR2 are LNHDA and SQIVND (reference sequence). This CDR3 spans 12 amino acids. With 6 bases clipped from V and 4 bases from J, the junction kept 2 bases outside the gene matches. The CDR3 coding sequence is TGTGCCAGTAGCCGACAGGGCTATGGCTACACCTTC. Protein product: CASSRQGYGYTF.

In this sample, this clone turned up a few times. The V call is TRBV14, the J call TRBJ2-7; D may be TRBD1 (5 bases). Germline V gene lookup returns CDR1 SGHDN and CDR2 FVKESK. V shed 4 bases and J shed 1 base, with 11 bases lying between them. The CDR3 extends over 14 amino acids. As DNA, the CDR3 is TGTGCCAGCAGCCCTATCGACAGTTCCTACGAGCAGTACTTC. This sequence encodes CASSPIDSSYEQYF.

The rearrangement uses TRBV5-1 and TRBJ2-1, with D maybe TRBD2 (5 bases). Germline assignment: CDR1 SGHRS and CDR2 YFSETQ. V lost 5 bases and J lost 7, with 22 bases in between. The CDR3 loop spans 16 amino acids. The CDR3 is CASSQDPGMLTNEQFF. The CDR3 nucleotides are TGCGCCAGCAGTCAGGACCCCGGGATGCTTACAAATGAGCAGTTCTTC.

The chain employs TRBV7-9 and TRBJ1-5; tentative D call: TRBD1 (5 bases). Germline V gene lookup returns CDR1 SEHNR and CDR2 FQNEAQ (reference sequence). The CDR3 extends over 18 amino acids. The ends were cut back, 2 bases at V and 0 bases at J, with 17 bases in the middle. The CDR3 coding sequence is TGTGCCAGCAGCTTATACCCCCGCGGGGGTGGTAGCAATCAGCCCCAGCATTTT. Protein sequence: CASSLYPRGGGSNQPQHF.

The rearrangement uses TRBV9 and TRBJ1-4, with 8 bases fitting TRBD1. V gave up 2 bases and J gave up 8 bases; unmatched junction bases: 11. CDR1 is SGDLS, CDR2 YYNGEE, per germline. This CDR3 spans 16 amino acids. DNA of the CDR3: TGTGCCAGCAGCGTCGACAGGGGAGGATTGGGCGAAAAACTGTTTTTT. This gives the protein CASSVDRGGLGEKLFF. The full variable domain, completed using reference TRBV9 and TRBJ1-4, is DSGVTQTPKHLITATGQRVTLRCSPRSGDLSVYWYQQSLDQGLQFLIQYYNGEERAKGNILERFSAQQFPDLHSELNLSSLELGDSALYFCASSVDRGGLGEKLFFGSGTQLSVL.

There are a few counts of this clone. The chain is built from TRBV15 and TRBJ1-1; a weak D match, TRBD1 (6 bases). The CDR3 length is 15 residues. Trimming removed 0 bases at V and 1 base at J, with 9 bases between. In germline, CDR1 is LNHNV, CDR2 YYDKDF (reference sequence). This chain's CDR3 is CATSRDTGRNTEAFF. CDR3 DNA: TGTGCCACCAGCAGAGACACAGGGAGGAACACTGAAGCTTTCTTT.

There are a few counts of this clone. This chain connects TRBV27 to TRBJ1-2; the D gene is possibly TRBD1 (6 bases). V lost 0 bases, J lost 2 bases, and 10 bases lay in between. The CDR3 length is 15 residues. Germline V lookup: CDR1 MNHEY, CDR2 SMNVEV (reference sequence). The CDR3 here is CASSLSGTLNYGYTF. CDR3 coding DNA: TGTGCCAGCAGTTTATCCGGGACACTGAACTATGGCTACACCTTC.

This chain uses TRBV12-5 with TRBJ2-1, with 8 bases lining up with TRBD1. Germline V lookup: CDR1 LGHNT, CDR2 FRNRAP. V lost 7 bases to trimming and J lost 3 bases; unmatched junction nucleotides: 8. The CDR3 runs to 15 residues. CDR3 in DNA: TGTGCTAGTGCTTTCTCAGGGGGCTTCTACAATGAGCAGTTCTTC. This gives the protein CASAFSGGFYNEQFF.

This sequence joins TRBV4-2 and TRBJ2-7; 7 positions agree with TRBD1. With 1 base clipped from V and 4 bases from J, the junction kept 4 bases outside the gene matches. The CDR3 sequence is 14 residues long. Germline-derived CDR1 and CDR2 are LGHNA and YNFKEQ. CDR3 DNA: TGTGCCAGCAGCCAAGGTAGGGGGCAGTACGAGCAGTACTTC. It specifies CASSQGRGQYEQYF.

CDR3 DNA: TGTGCCAGCCAGGGACTCCCTGGAAACACCATATATTTT. Encoded protein: CASQGLPGNTIYF. The V gene is TRBV25-1, the J gene TRBJ1-3, with D maybe TRBD1 (5 bases). Germline V lookup: CDR1 MGHDK, CDR2 SYGVNS. Trimming removed 8 bases at V and 2 bases at J, with 10 bases between. The CDR3 totals 13 residues.

The V gene is TRBV7-2, the J gene TRBJ1-2; D might be TRBD1 (6 bases). CDR3 size: 15 residues. Trimming shortened V by 2 bases and J by 6 bases, and 16 bases separated the two germline ends. The germline V gene encodes CDR1 SGHTA and CDR2 FQGNSA. Here the CDR3 reads CASSLILQGLNGYTF. CDR3 DNA sequence: TGTGCCAGCAGCTTAATCTTACAGGGCCTAAATGGCTACACCTTC.